This T cell receptor beta chain was captured in a study of control samples from healthy donors and cancer patients. Assay used: immunoSEQ multiplex PCR; TCRdb lists only in-frame clones, some missing. Of about 76,000 clones in the sample, roughly nine tenths were seen once. The CDR3 loop spans 17 amino acids. After removal of 1 base from V and 3 bases from J, the junction contained 7 bases not matched to a gene. The germline gives CDR1 LGHNA, CDR2 YSLEER. Sequencing used PBMCs. This clonotype originated in a woman aged 45-59 years with colorectal cancer. The chain couples TRBV4-3 to TRBJ2-3; TRBD1 aligns across 10 bases. This CDR3 reads CASSQAPGQGLTDTQYF. The CDR3 DNA reads as TGCGCCAGCAGCCAAGCTCCGGGACAGGGGTTGACAGATACGCAGTATTTT.